The 32 T cell receptor beta chains below all came from one sample that was sequenced in a study of cytomegalovirus exposure and HLA in healthy donors. Repertoires were generated with immunoSEQ multiplex PCR, while TCRdb's copy carries only in-frame clones and drops some. The sample lists around 160,000 clones, 88% occurring once. Sequences were obtained from PBMCs. These receptors were collected from a man younger than 35 in good health and CMV-seronegative.

This chain links TRBV9 with TRBJ2-3, with D possibly matching TRBD2 (6 bases). CDR1 and CDR2 from the germline V gene are SGDLS and YYNGEE. The CDR3 consists of 16 residues. Trimming cost V 0 bases and J 6 bases, with 17 bases left between them. CDR3 amino acids: CASSVGGGERGDTQYF. The CDR3 DNA sequence: TGTGCCAGCAGCGTAGGGGGCGGGGAACGGGGTGATACGCAGTATTTT.

The rearrangement uses TRBV5-1 and TRBJ2-2, with 13 bases identical to TRBD2. Germline loops: CDR1 SGHRS, CDR2 YFSETQ. The CDR3 length is 18 residues. The V segment lost 2 bases and the J segment 1 base; nucleotides outside the gene matches: 5. In nucleotides, the CDR3 is TGCGCCAGCAGCTTACGGACTAGCGGGAGCCTGAACACCGGGGAGCTGTTTTTT. It translates to CASSLRTSGSLNTGELFF. Drawing the rest from reference TRBV5-1 and TRBJ2-2, the complete variable domain is KAGVTQTPRYLIKTRGQQVTLSCSPISGHRSVSWYQQTPGQGLQFLFEYFSETQRNKGNFPGRFSGRQFSNSRSEMNVSTLELGDSALYLCASSLRTSGSLNTGELFFGEGSRLTVL.

The sample holds one count of this clone. The chain recombines TRBV30 with TRBJ2-6; D gene uncertain. Germline V CDR1 and CDR2: GTSNPN, SVGIG (reference sequence). The CDR3 runs to 13 residues. V was pared by 4 bases and J by 0 bases, with 4 bases between. The CDR3: CAWTYSGANVLTF. The CDR3, as DNA: TGTGCCTGGACCTACTCTGGGGCCAACGTCCTGACTTTC.

The V call is TRBV6-6, the J call TRBJ1-6; D is unresolved. The V and J ends lost 5 bases and 7 bases respectively, with 18 bases between them. The CDR3 has 16 residues. CDR1 is MNHNY, CDR2 SVGAGI, per germline (reference sequence). CDR3: CASSLIPGERNSPLHF. The CDR3 DNA is TGTGCCAGCAGTCTTATCCCGGGTGAGCGGAATTCACCCCTCCACTTT.

This clone appeared a few times. The chain links TRBV7-9 to TRBJ1-5; D remains ambiguous. In germline, CDR1 is SEHNR, CDR2 FQNEAQ (reference sequence). V was pared by 0 bases and J by 6 bases, with 12 bases between. The CDR3 extends over 15 amino acids. The DNA of the CDR3 is TGTGCCAGCAGCTTAGCCGGACGGGGAAGTCAGCCCCAGCATTTT. Its protein is CASSLAGRGSQPQHF. Filled out from reference TRBV7-9 and TRBJ1-5, the complete variable domain reads DTGVSQNPRHKITKRGQNVTFRCDPISEHNRLYWYRQTLGQGPEFLTYFQNEAQLEKSRLLSDRFSAERPKGSFSTLEIQRTEQGDSAMYLCASSLAGRGSQPQHFGDGTRLSIL.

This clone was picked up one time. This rearrangement joins TRBV28 to TRBJ1-5, with D hard to call. V dropped 8 bases and J dropped 0 bases, with 8 bases sitting between them. Per the germline V gene, CDR1 is MDHEN and CDR2 is SYDVKM. This CDR3 is built from 13 residues. In DNA form, the CDR3 reads TGTGCCAGCGGACTCGATAGCAATCAGCCCCAGCATTTT. Translated, it gives CASGLDSNQPQHF.

The rearrangement uses TRBV28 and TRBJ1-4, with 7 positions matching TRBD1. Germline V gene data show CDR1 as MDHEN and CDR2 as SYDVKM. Trimming took 5 bases from V and 8 from J; bases not matched to a gene: 11. This CDR3 has 15 amino acids. The CDR3 coding sequence is TGTGCCAGCAGTCCCGGGGGCAGGGGGAGAGAAAAACTGTTTTTT. Translating it yields CASSPGGRGREKLFF.

The chain links TRBV4-1 to TRBJ2-7, with TRBD2 identical over 15 bases. The CDR3 is 15 residues long. From germline, CDR1 is MGHRA and CDR2 YSYEKL. The junction had 0 bases not matched to a gene; V was cut back by 3 bases and J by 3 bases. This CDR3 is CASSQGLAGGYEQYF. CDR3 nucleotide sequence: TGCGCCAGCAGCCAGGGACTAGCGGGAGGCTACGAGCAGTACTTC.

The V and J genes are TRBV5-4 and TRBJ2-7, with D perhaps TRBD1 (5 bases). Germline CDR1 and CDR2: SGHNT and YYREEE (reference sequence). V lost 5 bases to trimming and J lost 4 bases, with 19 bases between them. This CDR3 spans 15 amino acids. CDR3 sequence reads: CASSEDGHAFYEQYF. The DNA of the CDR3 is TGTGCCAGCAGTGAGGACGGACATGCCTTTTACGAGCAGTACTTC.

The chain recombines TRBV7-2 with TRBJ2-1; 14 bases map to TRBD2. V shed 5 bases, J shed 8 bases, and the junction held 8 bases outside the gene matches. Germline V gene lookup returns CDR1 SGHTA and CDR2 FQGNSA. There are 16 residues in the CDR3. DNA for the CDR3: TGTGCCAGCAGCGAAAAGGGGACTAGCGGGAGCCATGAGCAGTTCTTC. This encodes CASSEKGTSGSHEQFF.

This chain uses TRBV28 with TRBJ2-5, with D unclear. Germline V gene data show CDR1 as MDHEN and CDR2 as SYDVKM. V dropped 6 bases and J dropped 3 bases, with 11 bases sitting between them. This CDR3 has 13 amino acids. CDR3 bases: TGTGCCAGCAGCCCTACTATGGAAGAGACCCAGTACTTC. Its translation is CASSPTMEETQYF.

CDR3 bases: TGTGCCAGCAGCGCACAACGGGGATTTCGGGATACGCAGTATTTT. It codes for CASSAQRGFRDTQYF. The V and J genes are TRBV9 and TRBJ2-3, with D possibly TRBD2 on 5 matching bases. V lost 3 bases and J lost 6, with 17 bases in between. The CDR3 is 15 amino acids. Germline V gives CDR1 SGDLS, CDR2 YYNGEE.

The chain is built from TRBV19 and TRBJ1-5, with a possible D match to TRBD1 (6 bases). Germline V lookup: CDR1 LNHDA, CDR2 SQIVND (reference sequence). The V end lost 6 bases, the J end lost 2 bases, and 14 bases lay between the germline ends. The CDR3 runs to 15 residues. CDR3 nucleotide sequence: TGTGCCAGTAGCGACCCGACAGGAGGCAATCAGCCCCAGCATTTT. Its translation is CASSDPTGGNQPQHF.

The chain couples TRBV7-8 to TRBJ1-4; D gene unclear. The CDR3 consists of 17 residues. V was shortened by 2 bases and J by 4 bases, with 17 bases between the two germline ends. Germline lookup yields CDR1 SGHVS and CDR2 FQNEAQ. This CDR3 is CASSLISYEGLNEKLFF. The CDR3 DNA is TGTGCCAGCAGCTTAATTAGTTACGAGGGCCTTAATGAAAAACTGTTTTTT.

The chain combines TRBV11-3 with TRBJ2-1, with TRBD1 identical over 7 bases. V gave up 4 bases and J gave up 8 bases; unmatched junction bases: 17. The CDR3 loop spans 17 amino acids. Germline CDR1 and CDR2: SGHNT and YENEEA. CDR3 coding DNA: TGTGCCAGCAGCTACGAGTGGACAGGCGACAATTCACATGAGCAGTTCTTC. Its protein is CASSYEWTGDNSHEQFF.

V gene TRBV19 combines with J gene TRBJ2-3, with 12 bases matching TRBD2. Germline V gives CDR1 LNHDA, CDR2 SQIVND (reference sequence). The CDR3 spans 15 residues. V shed 5 bases, J shed 4 bases, and the junction held 4 bases outside the gene matches. The CDR3 bases are TGTGCCAGTAGTTTGGGACTAGCGGGTGCAGATACGCAGTATTTT. Amino acids: CASSLGLAGADTQYF.

The sample holds one count of this clone. V usage is TRBV27 and J usage is TRBJ2-5; 13 bases match TRBD2. Germline CDR1 MNHEY, CDR2 SMNVEV (reference sequence). Trimming removed 0 bases from V and 1 base from J; junction bases left unmatched: 2. This CDR3 spans 17 amino acids. Here the CDR3 DNA reads TGTGCCAGCAGTTTATCCGGACTAGCGGGAGCCCAAGAGACCCAGTACTTC. Its protein is CASSLSGLAGAQETQYF.

The chain is built from TRBV23-1 and TRBJ1-5; possibly TRBD1 for D (5 bases). TRBV23-1 is noted as an ORF with a role that remains uncertain. Trimming took off 7 bases at V and 2 bases at J, with 15 bases between the two ends. CDR3 length equals 15 residues. The CDR3 region has the DNA TGCGCCAGCATCCAAGGGGTTCCGGGCAATCAGCCCCAGCATTTT. Translated: CASIQGVPGNQPQHF.

The sample holds one count of this clone. The chain has TRBV10-2 and TRBJ1-6, with D unresolved. The CDR3 loop spans 13 amino acids. V dropped 2 bases and J dropped 9 bases, with 8 bases sitting between them. CDR1 and CDR2 (germline): WSHSY, SAAADI. CDR3 region: CASSEARISPLHF. In nucleotides, the CDR3 is TGCGCCAGCAGTGAGGCGCGGATTTCACCCCTCCACTTT.

The CDR3 protein is CASSGTTSYNEQFF. CDR3 DNA: TGTGCCAGCAGTGGGACTACCTCCTACAATGAGCAGTTCTTC. The V gene is TRBV28, the J gene TRBJ2-1; 7 bases line up with TRBD2. J gave up 0 bases and V 5 bases, and 1 base lay outside the gene matches. Per germline, CDR1 MDHEN and CDR2 SYDVKM. The CDR3 is 14 amino acids. The whole variable domain, remainder taken from reference TRBV28 and TRBJ2-1, is DVKVTQSSRYLVKRTGEKVFLECVQDMDHENMFWYRQDPGLGLRLIYFSYDVKMKEKGDIPEGYSVSREKKERFSLILESASTNQTSMYLCASSGTTSYNEQFFGPGTRLTVL.

V and J are TRBV6-5 and TRBJ1-1, with D perhaps matching TRBD1 (5 bases). The CDR3 runs 15 residues. V lost 6 bases to trimming and J lost 1 base, with 15 bases between them. Germline-derived CDR1 and CDR2 are MNHEY and SVGAGI. The CDR3 coding sequence is TGTGCCAGCAGCCGAATACAGGCGACGAACACTGAAGCTTTCTTT. Protein product: CASSRIQATNTEAFF.

The chain combines TRBV5-1 with TRBJ1-2; a possible D gene is TRBD1 (5 bases). V lost 0 bases and J lost 7, with 7 bases in between. The germline CDR1 and CDR2 sequences are SGHRS and YFSETQ. This CDR3 contains 12 residues. The CDR3 coding sequence is TGCGCCAGCAGCTTGGTCGGGGGTGGCTACACCTTC. It yields the protein CASSLVGGGYTF.

This clone was observed a single time. The chain employs TRBV7-9 and TRBJ1-1, with D uncertain. Between the trimmed V and J ends, which lost 1 base and 6 bases, there was a span of 9 bases. The CDR3 runs 13 residues. The germline V gene encodes CDR1 SEHNR and CDR2 FQNEAQ (reference sequence). The CDR3 is CASSLVNSAEAFF. CDR3 sequence (DNA): TGTGCCAGCAGCTTAGTTAATTCCGCTGAAGCTTTCTTT. Together with reference TRBV7-9 and TRBJ1-1, the CDR3 gives the full variable domain: DTGVSQNPRHKITKRGQNVTFRCDPISEHNRLYWYRQTLGQGPEFLTYFQNEAQLEKSRLLSDRFSAERPKGSFSTLEIQRTEQGDSAMYLCASSLVNSAEAFFGQGTRLTVV.

This clone was observed a handful of times. The CDR3 spells CASSSSGTADQPQHF. CDR3 DNA sequence: TGCGCCAGCAGCTCTTCCGGGACAGCGGATCAGCCCCAGCATTTT. The V call is TRBV5-1, the J call TRBJ1-5; 7 nucleotides match TRBD1. There are 15 residues in the CDR3. J was trimmed by 5 bases and V by 3 bases; bases with no gene match: 8. The germline V gene encodes CDR1 SGHRS and CDR2 YFSETQ.

This clone was seen more than once but under ten times. The gene calls are TRBV4-3 and TRBJ2-7; 8 nucleotides match TRBD2. Trimming cost V 0 bases and J 2 bases; bases outside gene matches: 12. Germline V gene lookup returns CDR1 LGHNA and CDR2 YSLEER. CDR3 length: 18 residues. CDR3 in DNA: TGCGCCAGCAGCCAAGAGAGACGTCGGGGGGGAATAGCCTACGAGCAGTACTTC. It translates to CASSQERRRGGIAYEQYF.

The chain employs TRBV6-5 and TRBJ1-2; 9 bases match TRBD1. CDR1 and CDR2 (germline): MNHEY, SVGAGI. Unmatched junction bases numbered 10, after V lost 5 bases and J lost 6 bases. The CDR3 spans 15 residues. CDR3: CASSLGQGSTHGYTF. Written as DNA, the CDR3 is TGTGCCAGCAGTCTAGGACAGGGGAGTACTCATGGCTACACCTTC.

V and J are TRBV6-5 and TRBJ2-7; D may be TRBD1 (8 bases). The V end lost 6 bases, the J end lost 2 bases, and 17 bases lay between the germline ends. The CDR3 runs 15 residues. The V gene's germline CDR1 is MNHEY and CDR2 SVGAGI. The CDR3 loop is CASSPGGGQAYEQYV. In DNA, the CDR3 is TGTGCCAGCAGCCCAGGGGGGGGACAGGCCTACGAGCAGTACGTC.

CDR3 in amino acids: CASSADTNTHEQFF. In DNA, the CDR3 is TGTGCCAGCAGCGCGGACACGAACACGCATGAGCAGTTCTTC. This chain joins TRBV2 and TRBJ2-1, with D possibly TRBD1 on 5 matching bases. Trimming shortened V by 6 bases and J by 8 bases, and 17 bases separated the two germline ends. This CDR3 has 14 amino acids. Per germline, CDR1 SNHLY and CDR2 FYNNEI.

The gene calls are TRBV28 and TRBJ1-5; D is possibly TRBD1 (6 bases). With 3 bases removed from V and 3 bases from J, the gap between germline ends came to 12 bases. The CDR3 is made up of 15 amino acids. Per germline, CDR1 MDHEN and CDR2 SYDVKM. CDR3 residues: CASSFSSGVNQPQHF. CDR3 DNA sequence: TGTGCCAGCAGTTTTTCATCAGGGGTCAATCAGCCCCAGCATTTT. The whole variable domain, filled in from reference TRBV28 and TRBJ1-5, reads DVKVTQSSRYLVKRTGEKVFLECVQDMDHENMFWYRQDPGLGLRLIYFSYDVKMKEKGDIPEGYSVSREKKERFSLILESASTNQTSMYLCASSFSSGVNQPQHFGDGTRLSIL.

This clone was observed a single time. The V gene is TRBV6-5, the J gene TRBJ2-7, with 9 bases lining up with TRBD1. J gave up 4 bases and V 4 bases, and 5 bases lay outside the gene matches. The CDR3 has 14 residues. Germline-derived CDR1 and CDR2 are MNHEY and SVGAGI. The CDR3 is CASSSDRGGYEQYF. CDR3 DNA sequence: TGTGCCAGCAGTTCGGACAGGGGAGGTTACGAGCAGTACTTC.

The V call is TRBV5-1, the J call TRBJ2-5; TRBD1 is a possible D gene (5 bases). V was cut by 1 base and J by 4 bases, with 11 bases left in between. Germline lookup yields CDR1 SGHRS and CDR2 YFSETQ. The CDR3 covers 14 residues. In DNA, the CDR3 is TGCGCCAGCAGCTTGAGTGTGGGGCGAGAGACCCAGTACTTC. Translation gives CASSLSVGRETQYF.

This chain connects TRBV28 to TRBJ1-5; a possible D gene is TRBD1 (6 bases). The ends were cut back, 2 bases at V and 6 bases at J, with 17 bases in the middle. The CDR3 length is 16 residues. Per the germline V gene, CDR1 is MDHEN and CDR2 is SYDVKM. The CDR3 DNA sequence: TGTGCCAGCAGTTTAGCGGCGGGGGCGACAGGTCAGCCCCAGCATTTT. Protein product: CASSLAAGATGQPQHF.